The 26 T cell receptor beta chains in this list originate from one sample, sequenced in a study of blood T cell repertoires in COVID-19. Generated by immunoSEQ multiplex PCR, the TCRdb table keeps only in-frame clones and is missing some. The sample has under 450,000 clones, about 80% seen once. Sequenced sample: peripheral blood. Receptors were obtained from a human donor with acute or convalescent COVID-19. The donor label of this sample is uncertain.

The CDR3 loop reads CASRLTGGPVSGANVLTF. CDR3 in DNA: TGTGCCAGCAGGTTGACAGGGGGCCCTGTCTCTGGGGCCAACGTCCTGACTTTC. The V gene is TRBV5-4, the J gene TRBJ2-6, with TRBD1 matching over 10 bases. The CDR3 covers 18 residues. In germline, CDR1 is SGHNT, CDR2 YYREEE (reference sequence). Trimming at V came to 5 bases and at J to 0 bases, leaving 8 bases not matched to a gene. The full variable domain, its missing parts supplied by reference TRBV5-4 and TRBJ2-6, is ETGVTQSPTHLIKTRGQQVTLRCSSQSGHNTVSWYQQALGQGPQFIFQYYREEENGRGNFPPRFSGLQFPNYSSELNVNALELDDSALYLCASRLTGGPVSGANVLTFGAGSRLTVL.

As concerns this clone: Other DNA sequences of this sample code for an identical CDR3. The chain links TRBV5-1 to TRBJ1-2, with D uncertain. Germline CDR1 and CDR2: SGHRS and YFSETQ. The CDR3 consists of 13 residues. Trimming took 2 bases from V and 2 from J, leaving 7 bases between them. CDR3 sequence: CASSLDGNYGYTF. CDR3 bases: TGCGCCAGCAGCTTAGACGGGAACTATGGCTACACCTTC.

J is TRBJ1-1 and V is TRBV3-1 (or the pseudogene TRBV3-2); 7 nucleotides agree with TRBD1. Germline loops: CDR1 LGHDT, CDR2 YNNKEL (reference sequence). After removal of 2 bases from V and 12 bases from J, the junction contained 6 bases not matched to a gene. The CDR3 runs 12 residues. The DNA of the CDR3 is TGTGCCAGCAGCCAATCCCGGACAGGATCTTTCTTT. Protein sequence: CASSQSRTGSFF.

The rearrangement joins TRBV12-3 or TRBV12-4 to TRBJ2-5, with a possible D match to TRBD1 (6 bases). There are 13 residues in the CDR3. V was shortened by 6 bases and J by 2 bases, with 10 bases between the two germline ends. The CDR3 loop reads CASRSTGQETQYF. The CDR3 DNA is TGTGCCAGCAGGTCGACAGGACAAGAGACCCAGTACTTC.

The chain has TRBV27 and TRBJ1-1; 7 positions agree with TRBD1. CDR3 length: 14 residues. Trimming removed 5 bases from V and 1 base from J; junction bases left unmatched: 4. Germline V gene lookup returns CDR1 MNHEY and CDR2 SMNVEV (reference sequence). The CDR3 sequence is CASSQRQGNTEAFF. The CDR3 DNA reads TGTGCCAGCAGTCAGAGACAGGGGAACACTGAAGCTTTCTTT.

This clone is a singleton in its sample. The chain carries TRBV5-8 and TRBJ2-3; 8 positions agree with TRBD2. The junction had 9 bases not matched to a gene; V was cut back by 5 bases and J by 1 base. Germline-derived CDR1 and CDR2 are SGHTS and YDEGEE. This CDR3 contains 16 residues. CDR3 sequence (DNA): TGTGCCAGCAGTTTAGGAGCGGGGGCCCGCACAGATACGCAGTATTTT. As protein: CASSLGAGARTDTQYF.

The J gene is TRBJ1-2, the V gene TRBV7-9, with 8 bases identical to TRBD1. The J segment lost 7 bases and the V segment lost 4 bases, leaving 11 bases of the junction unmatched. CDR3 size: 15 residues. Germline loops: CDR1 SEHNR, CDR2 FQNEAQ (reference sequence). CDR3 nucleotide sequence: TGTGCCAGCAGCTCCGGACAGGGAGGTCCGTCTGGCTACACCTTC. This encodes CASSSGQGGPSGYTF.

The DNA of the CDR3 is TGCGCCAGCAGCTTGGACTTCGGAAACACCATATATTTT. Amino acids: CASSLDFGNTIYF. The chain has TRBV5-1 and TRBJ1-3; D gene ambiguous. Looked up from germline, CDR1 is SGHRS and CDR2 is YFSETQ. There are 13 residues in the CDR3. V shed 0 bases and J shed 4 bases, with 5 bases lying between them.

V and J are TRBV10-3 and TRBJ2-7, with D possibly TRBD2 on 7 matching bases. Between the trimmed V and J ends, which lost 2 bases and 6 bases, there was a span of 17 bases. Germline V gene sequence: CDR1 ENHRY, CDR2 SYGVKD. The CDR3 is 15 residues long. Written as DNA, the CDR3 is TGTGCCATCAGTGAGACGGGGGGCCCTTTAGGCGAGCAGTACTTC. Translated: CAISETGGPLGEQYF.

This chain uses TRBV6-5 with TRBJ2-7; possible D gene TRBD1, 5 bases. Germline V gives CDR1 MNHEY, CDR2 SVGAGI. This CDR3 is 16 amino acids long. V gave up 4 bases and J gave up 0 bases, with 16 bases separating them. CDR3: CASSSPSETVSYEQYF. As DNA, the CDR3 is TGTGCCAGCAGTTCCCCCTCGGAGACAGTCTCCTACGAGCAGTACTTC.

This rearrangement joins TRBV15 to TRBJ1-5; 7 bases match TRBD1. Germline lookup yields CDR1 LNHNV and CDR2 YYDKDF (reference sequence). The V gene end was trimmed by 3 bases and the J gene end by 9 bases; junction bases not matched to a gene: 14. The length of the CDR3 is 16 residues. The CDR3 sequence: CATSSSKKGAVRPQHF. The CDR3 DNA is TGTGCCACCAGCAGTTCCAAGAAGGGGGCGGTGAGGCCCCAGCATTTT. The whole variable domain, filled in from reference TRBV15 and TRBJ1-5, reads DAMVIQNPRYQVTQFGKPVTLSCSQTLNHNVMYWYQQKSSQAPKLLFHYYDKDFNNEADTPDNFQSRRPNTSFCFLDIRSPGLGDTAMYLCATSSSKKGAVRPQHFGDGTRLSIL.

The V call is TRBV28, the J call TRBJ1-1, with 12 bases that match TRBD1. The germline V gene has CDR1 MDHEN and CDR2 SYDVKM. With V trimmed by 2 bases and J by 11 bases, 12 bases remained unmatched. The CDR3 length is 16 residues. Here the CDR3 reads CASSLEGTGGAAIAFF. CDR3 nucleotides: TGTGCCAGCAGTTTAGAAGGGACAGGGGGCGCCGCGATCGCTTTCTTT.

The chain links TRBV28 to TRBJ2-5; 10 nucleotides line up with TRBD2. This CDR3 has 16 amino acids. With V trimmed by 5 bases and J by 5 bases, 11 bases remained unmatched. CDR1 is MDHEN, CDR2 SYDVKM, per germline. CDR3 loop: CASSLWTSGLGETQYF. CDR3 DNA sequence: TGTGCCAGCAGTCTGTGGACTAGCGGCCTTGGGGAGACCCAGTACTTC.

The rearrangement uses TRBV19 and TRBJ1-5; 7 bases are shared with TRBD1. Trimming removed 3 bases from V and 7 bases from J; junction bases left unmatched: 9. Germline V gene sequence: CDR1 LNHDA, CDR2 SQIVND (reference sequence). The CDR3 spans 15 residues. The CDR3 sequence: CASSMGDRVLQPQHF. CDR3 in DNA: TGTGCCAGTAGTATGGGTGACAGGGTCCTCCAGCCCCAGCATTTT.

The gene calls are TRBV5-1 and TRBJ2-7, with TRBD1 matching 7 bases. V dropped 7 bases and J dropped 1; count of bases not matched to a gene: 17. Germline lookup yields CDR1 SGHRS and CDR2 YFSETQ. The CDR3 consists of 17 residues. CDR3 loop: CASSRRKTAGGSYEQYF. The CDR3, as DNA: TGCGCCAGCTCACGTAGGAAGACTGCAGGGGGATCCTACGAGCAGTACTTC.

The chain couples TRBV27 to TRBJ2-5, with 11 bases fitting TRBD2. CDR3 length equals 19 residues. CDR1 is MNHEY, CDR2 SMNVEV, per germline (reference sequence). Trimming took 2 bases from V and 1 from J; bases not matched to a gene: 12. This chain's CDR3 is CASSLTSGSSSPLQETQYF. CDR3 in DNA: TGTGCCAGCAGTTTAACTAGCGGGAGTTCGTCCCCGCTCCAAGAGACCCAGTACTTC.

There are a few counts of this clone. The V call is TRBV5-1, the J call TRBJ2-1, with 7 bases lining up with TRBD2. Germline V CDR1 and CDR2: SGHRS, YFSETQ. With 0 bases clipped from V and 3 bases from J, the junction kept 3 bases outside the gene matches. The CDR3 extends over 15 amino acids. The CDR3 DNA sequence: TGCGCCAGCAGCTTGGGCGGGGGAATCTACAATGAGCAGTTCTTC. This sequence encodes CASSLGGGIYNEQFF.

The DNA of the CDR3 is TGTGCCAGCACCGTTAGCTCCTACGAGCAGTACTTC. Translated: CASTVSSYEQYF. V and J are TRBV12-3 or TRBV12-4 and TRBJ2-7; D unresolved. V lost 7 bases, J lost 0 bases, and 7 bases lay in between. This CDR3 region has 12 residues.

This clone showed up just a few times. This sequence joins TRBV28 and TRBJ2-7; 11 positions match TRBD1. CDR3 size: 15 residues. Germline assignment: CDR1 MDHEN and CDR2 SYDVKM. The J segment lost 3 bases and the V segment lost 4 bases, leaving 5 bases of the junction unmatched. DNA of the CDR3: TGTGCCAGCAGTTCTCCGGGACAGGGGGGCTACGAGCAGTACTTC. This encodes CASSSPGQGGYEQYF.

The chain employs TRBV5-1 and TRBJ1-2; 10 bases fit TRBD1. This CDR3 has 14 residues. J was trimmed by 5 bases and V by 4 bases; bases with no gene match: 5. CDR1 and CDR2 from the germline V gene are SGHRS and YFSETQ. CDR3 loop: CASSDRDRGYGYTF. CDR3 sequence (DNA): TGCGCCAGCAGCGACCGGGACAGGGGTTATGGCTACACCTTC.

The chain has TRBV7-7 and TRBJ2-5; 8 bases map to TRBD2. CDR1 is SSHAT and CDR2 is FNYEAQ in the germline V gene (reference sequence). With V trimmed by 5 bases and J by 0 bases, 5 bases remained unmatched. The CDR3 has 15 residues. CDR3: CASSARGGNQETQYF. The CDR3 DNA sequence: TGTGCCAGCAGCGCTCGGGGGGGGAACCAAGAGACCCAGTACTTC.

The chain joins TRBV19 to TRBJ2-1, with 10 bases aligning to TRBD2. The CDR3 consists of 18 residues. Germline values: CDR1 LNHDA, CDR2 SQIVND (reference sequence). Trimming at V came to 5 bases and at J to 7 bases, leaving 17 bases not matched to a gene. The CDR3 loop reads CASSPPRRLAGVTNEQFF. The CDR3 region has the DNA TGTGCCAGTAGTCCCCCCAGGAGGCTAGCGGGAGTTACGAATGAGCAGTTCTTC.

This clone was recorded only once. The chain recombines TRBV9 with TRBJ1-1; a possible D gene is TRBD1 (6 bases). This CDR3 region has 16 residues. V lost 4 bases to trimming and J lost 3 bases, with 19 bases between them. Germline V CDR1 and CDR2: SGDLS, YYNGEE. The CDR3 sequence: CASSPPGTFGYTEAFF. The CDR3 DNA is TGTGCCAGCAGCCCCCCGGGGACATTTGGGTACACTGAAGCTTTCTTT.

This chain connects TRBV4-1 to TRBJ1-1, with D tentatively TRBD1 (6 bases). Trimming stripped 1 base from V and 5 bases from J, with 11 bases between. This CDR3 comprises 14 residues. Per germline, CDR1 MGHRA and CDR2 YSYEKL. The CDR3 spells CASSQGVRGTEAFF. DNA for the CDR3: TGCGCCAGCAGCCAAGGGGTCAGGGGAACTGAAGCTTTCTTT.

The V gene is TRBV6-5, the J gene TRBJ1-5; D possibly corresponds to TRBD1 (6 bases). This CDR3 has 15 amino acids. V lost 7 bases and J lost 3, with 16 bases in between. Germline V CDR1 and CDR2: MNHEY, SVGAGI. The CDR3 here is CASIRDTTTNQPQHF. The CDR3 DNA sequence: TGTGCCAGCATTCGGGACACAACGACCAATCAGCCCCAGCATTTT.

The J gene is TRBJ1-3, the V gene TRBV5-1; 10 bases agree with TRBD1. CDR1 SGHRS and CDR2 YFSETQ come from the germline V gene. This CDR3 is built from 15 residues. V gave up 3 bases and J gave up 3 bases; unmatched junction bases: 3. The CDR3 nucleotides read TGCGCCAGCAGCTGGACAGGGGGTAATGGAAACACCATATATTTT. Protein product: CASSWTGGNGNTIYF.